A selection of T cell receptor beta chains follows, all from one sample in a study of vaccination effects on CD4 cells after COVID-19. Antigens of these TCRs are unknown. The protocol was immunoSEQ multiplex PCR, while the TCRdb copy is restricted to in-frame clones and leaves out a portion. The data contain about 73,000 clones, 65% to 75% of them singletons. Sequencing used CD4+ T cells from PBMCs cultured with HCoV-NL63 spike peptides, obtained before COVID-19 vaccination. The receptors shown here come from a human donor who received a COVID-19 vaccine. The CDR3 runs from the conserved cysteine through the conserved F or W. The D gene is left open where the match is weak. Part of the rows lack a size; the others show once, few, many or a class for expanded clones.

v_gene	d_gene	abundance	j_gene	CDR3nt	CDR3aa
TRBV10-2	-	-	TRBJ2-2	TGCGCCAGCAAGGGGACGGCTAACGTATTATTGACCGGGGAGCTGTTTTTT	CASKGTANVLLTGELFF
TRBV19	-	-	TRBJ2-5	TGTGCCAGTAGCCGTTCAACCGAAGAGACCCAGTACTTC	CASSRSTEETQYF
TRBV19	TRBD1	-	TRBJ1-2	TGTGCCAGTACCCCATCGGCGACAGGGGTGAAATATGGCTACACCTTC	CASTPSATGVKYGYTF
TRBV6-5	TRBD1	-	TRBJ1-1	TGTGCCAGCAGGGGGGACAGGGGGGCCTACACTGAAGCTTTCTTT	CASRGDRGAYTEAFF
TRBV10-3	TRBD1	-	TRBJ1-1	TGTGCCATCAACAGACAGGGGAACACTGAAGCTTTCTTT	CAINRQGNTEAFF
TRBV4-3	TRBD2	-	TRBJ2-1	TGCGCCAGCAGCCAAGATGTCACTAGCGGTTACAATGAGCAGTTCTTC	CASSQDVTSGYNEQFF
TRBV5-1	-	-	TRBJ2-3	TGCGCCAGCAGCTTGCTCTCAGGAGCCGCAGATACGCAGTATTTT	CASSLLSGAADTQYF
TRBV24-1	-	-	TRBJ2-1	TGTGCCACCAGTGACCCGACAGGTTACTCCTCCTACAATGAGCAGTTCTTC	CATSDPTGYSSYNEQFF
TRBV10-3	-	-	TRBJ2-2	TGTGCCCTCGGGCAAGCCTCCACCGGGGAGCTGTTTTTT	CALGQASTGELFF
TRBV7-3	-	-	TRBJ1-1	TGTGCCAGTAAGGTAACATCCAGTACTGAAGCTTTCTTT	CASKVTSSTEAFF
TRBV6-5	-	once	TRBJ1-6	TGTGCCAGCAGTCCACAGGATTACAATTCACCCCTCCACTTT	CASSPQDYNSPLHF
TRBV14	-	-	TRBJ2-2	TGTGCCAGCAGCCAAGAGCCCGGGGAGCTGTTTTTT	CASSQEPGELFF
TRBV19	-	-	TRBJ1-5	TGTGCCAGTAGTATAGATGGTGGCCTCGTGGGCAATCAGCCCCAGCATTTT	CASSIDGGLVGNQPQHF
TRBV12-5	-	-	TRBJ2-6	TGTGCTAGTGGTTTTATCCGGGACGGGGCCTCTGGGGCCAACGTCCTGACTTTC	CASGFIRDGASGANVLTF
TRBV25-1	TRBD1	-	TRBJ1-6	TGTGCCAGCAGCGGACAGGGGAATTCACCCCTCCACTTT	CASSGQGNSPLHF
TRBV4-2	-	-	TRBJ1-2	TGTGCCAGCAGCCAAGATCTCGGAGGGATCTATGGCTACACCTTC	CASSQDLGGIYGYTF
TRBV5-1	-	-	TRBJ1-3	TGCGCCAGCAGCTTGGATATAGTAGCTGGAAACACCATATATTTT	CASSLDIVAGNTIYF
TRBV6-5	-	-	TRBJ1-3	TGTGCCAGCGAAAAGGGGGGCTCTGGAAACACCATATATTTT	CASEKGGSGNTIYF
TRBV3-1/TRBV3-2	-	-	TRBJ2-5	TGTGCCAGCAGCCAAGCTCTAGGGACCCAGTACTTC	CASSQALGTQYF
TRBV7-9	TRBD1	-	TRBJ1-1	TGTGCCAGCAGCACCCCGGACAGGGGCAACACTGAAGCTTTCTTT	CASSTPDRGNTEAFF
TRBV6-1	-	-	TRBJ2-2	TGTGCCAGCAGTGAAGGCAGGACGAACACCGGGGAGCTGTTTTTT	CASSEGRTNTGELFF
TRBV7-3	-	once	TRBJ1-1	TGTGCCAGCAGCTCGGGTCCAAGTACCATGAACACTGAAGCTTTCTTT	CASSSGPSTMNTEAFF
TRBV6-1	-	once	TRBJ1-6	TGTGCCAGCAGTGAGTGGGGGGACTCCTATAATTCACCCCTCCACTTT	CASSEWGDSYNSPLHF
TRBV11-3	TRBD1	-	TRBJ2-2	TGTGCCAGCAGTAGGGACAGTTACACCGGGGAGCTGTTTTTT	CASSRDSYTGELFF
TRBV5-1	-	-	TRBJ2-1	TGCGCCAGCAGCTTGGGGTCCGCTAGTGAGCAGTTCTTC	CASSLGSASEQFF
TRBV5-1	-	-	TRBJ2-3	TGCGCCAGCCGGGGAGATACGCAGTATTTT	CASRGDTQYF
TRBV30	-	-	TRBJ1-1	TGTGCCTGGAGTACCCTAAGAGCAGGGATAGCTTTCTTT	CAWSTLRAGIAFF
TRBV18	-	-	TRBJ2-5	TGTGCCAGCTCACCACTCGACAGACAAGAGACCCAGTACTTC	CASSPLDRQETQYF
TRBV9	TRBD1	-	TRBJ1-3	TGTGCCAGCAGCGTAGCGCAGGGGGCCTCTGGAAACACCATATATTTT	CASSVAQGASGNTIYF
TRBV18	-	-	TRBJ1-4	TGTGCCAGCTCACAGGGCCGGGGAGAAAAACTGTTTTTT	CASSQGRGEKLFF
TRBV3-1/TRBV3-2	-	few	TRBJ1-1	TGTGCCAGCAGCACCCTTTGGGGGAACACTGAAGCTTTCTTT	CASSTLWGNTEAFF
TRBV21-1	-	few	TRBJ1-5	TGTGCCAGCAGCCGAGGGGAAGGTGAGCAGCCCCAGCATTTT	CASSRGEGEQPQHF
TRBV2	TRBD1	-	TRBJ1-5	TGTGCCAGCATGGGACAGCTCAATCAGCCCCAGCATTTT	CASMGQLNQPQHF
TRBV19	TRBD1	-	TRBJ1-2	TGTGCCAGTAGTATTCGCCGGGCAGGGGGCGCCTATCACTATGGCTACACCTTC	CASSIRRAGGAYHYGYTF
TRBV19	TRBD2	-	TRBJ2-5	TGTGCCAGTACCATGCGAGGGCGCGGGGGAGAGACCCAGTACTTC	CASTMRGRGGETQYF
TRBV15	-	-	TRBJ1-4	TGTGCCACCAGCAGGACAGTTACCGCAACTAATGAAAAACTGTTTTTT	CATSRTVTATNEKLFF
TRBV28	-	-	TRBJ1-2	TGTGCCAGCAGTTTTTCCATGTATGGCTACACCTTC	CASSFSMYGYTF
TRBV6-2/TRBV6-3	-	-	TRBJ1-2	TGTGCCAGCAGTGGGACCACTAACTATGGCTACACCTTC	CASSGTTNYGYTF
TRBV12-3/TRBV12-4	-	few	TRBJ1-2	TGTGCCAGCAATGGCTACACCTTC	CASNGYTF
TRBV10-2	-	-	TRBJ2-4	TGCGCCAGCAGACTTCTAAACATTCAGTACTTC	CASRLLNIQYF
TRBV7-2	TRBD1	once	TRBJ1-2	TGTGCCAGCAGAAGAGACAGGGGAGGGAATGGCTACACCTTC	CASRRDRGGNGYTF
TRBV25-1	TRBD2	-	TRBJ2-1	TGTGCCAGCAGTCCAAGACTAGCGGGGCTATACAATGAGCAGTTCTTC	CASSPRLAGLYNEQFF
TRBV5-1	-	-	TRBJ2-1	TGCGCCAGCAGCTTGGGGCAGTTGGGTGAGCAGTTCTTC	CASSLGQLGEQFF
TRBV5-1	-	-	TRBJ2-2	TGCGCCAGCAGCTTGGATCGCAGGGAGCTGTTTTTT	CASSLDRRELFF
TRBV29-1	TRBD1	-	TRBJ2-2	TGCAGCGTTGTCAGGACAGGGTACACCGGGGAGCTGTTTTTT	CSVVRTGYTGELFF
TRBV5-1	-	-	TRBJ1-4	TGCGCCAGCAGTCCTTCAACTAATGAAAAACTGTTTTTT	CASSPSTNEKLFF
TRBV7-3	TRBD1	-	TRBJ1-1	TGTGCCAGCAGCCCCACAGGGGGTTCACCTGAAGCTTTCTTT	CASSPTGGSPEAFF
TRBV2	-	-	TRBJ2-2	TGTGCCAGCAGTGAATCGGCCCCCCCCTTAGGGGAGCTGTTTTTT	CASSESAPPLGELFF